The 26 T cell receptor beta chains presented below share a single source sample, sequenced in a study of blood T cell repertoires in COVID-19. Sequencing used immunoSEQ multiplex PCR; TCRdb keeps in-frame clones, though not all of them. The repertoire holds around 200,000 clones, with 85% to 90% as singletons. Input material: peripheral blood. The receptors shown here come from a man aged 18 to 35 with active or convalescent COVID-19.

This clone was seen more than once but under ten times. The chain uses TRBV10-3 and TRBJ1-2; maybe TRBD1 (6 bases). Germline assignment: CDR1 ENHRY and CDR2 SYGVKD. This CDR3 comprises 15 residues. V was cut by 0 bases and J by 2 bases, with 10 bases left in between. Here the CDR3 reads CAISESLTGNYGYTF. As DNA, the CDR3 is TGTGCCATCAGTGAGTCCCTGACAGGAAACTATGGCTACACCTTC.

The chain carries TRBV5-1 and TRBJ1-1, with D perhaps matching TRBD1 (5 bases). The V end lost 4 bases, the J end lost 2 bases, and 12 bases lay between the germline ends. Germline assignment: CDR1 SGHRS and CDR2 YFSETQ. This CDR3 is 14 amino acids long. In nucleotides, the CDR3 is TGCGCCAGCAGCCTTACAGGAGACAACACTGAAGCTTTCTTT. This encodes CASSLTGDNTEAFF.

This chain uses TRBV11-2 with TRBJ2-5; weak D call: TRBD1 (5 bases). V gave up 1 base and J gave up 5 bases, with 14 bases separating them. This CDR3 is 15 amino acids long. Per germline, CDR1 SGHAT and CDR2 FQNNGV. In DNA, the CDR3 is TGTGCCAGCAGCTTAGCAGCAGGGTTAGCTGAGACCCAGTACTTC. Its protein is CASSLAAGLAETQYF.

This clone was detected only once. This chain joins TRBV18 and TRBJ2-2; 8 nucleotides agree with TRBD1. Germline-derived CDR1 and CDR2 are KGHSH and LQKENI. J gave up 1 base and V 3 bases, and 4 bases lay outside the gene matches. The CDR3 runs 16 residues. The CDR3 is CASSPQGAVNTGELFF. The CDR3 coding sequence is TGTGCCAGCTCACCTCAGGGGGCTGTGAACACCGGGGAGCTGTTTTTT.

The chain joins TRBV3-1 (or the pseudogene TRBV3-2) to TRBJ2-1; 7 bases match TRBD2. V dropped 1 base and J dropped 9; count of bases not matched to a gene: 9. Germline values: CDR1 LGHDT, CDR2 YNNKEL (reference sequence). The CDR3 runs 15 residues. CDR3 residues: CASSQVAGVGLEQFF. The CDR3 DNA reads TGTGCCAGCAGCCAAGTGGCGGGAGTGGGACTTGAGCAGTTCTTC.

The chain links TRBV5-8 to TRBJ2-7; unclear D gene. V lost 0 bases to trimming and J lost 6 bases, with 7 bases between them. This CDR3 comprises 12 residues. Germline V gene sequence: CDR1 SGHTS, CDR2 YDEGEE. The CDR3 DNA sequence: TGTGCCAGCAGCTTGGTTCCTGTCGAGCAGTACTTC. It encodes CASSLVPVEQYF.

This chain connects TRBV9 to TRBJ2-7; D is undetermined. This CDR3 spans 15 amino acids. Deletions cut 0 bases from V and 1 base from J, with 11 bases between. Germline values: CDR1 SGDLS, CDR2 YYNGEE. CDR3 region: CASSVAPTSSYEQYF. The CDR3 nucleotides are TGTGCCAGCAGCGTAGCCCCCACGAGTTCCTACGAGCAGTACTTC.

The J gene is TRBJ2-1, the V gene TRBV15; 8 nucleotides match TRBD2. Germline CDR1 and CDR2: LNHNV and YYDKDF (reference sequence). Losses at the gene ends were 2 bases for V and 8 bases for J; bases not matched to a gene: 14. CDR3 length equals 17 residues. Here the CDR3 reads CATSRRGGGSSGHEQFF. The DNA of the CDR3 is TGTGCCACCAGCAGACGGGGGGGCGGGTCATCTGGCCATGAGCAGTTCTTC.

V usage is TRBV6-5 and J usage is TRBJ2-6; no clear D gene. The CDR3 is 13 residues long. Trimming left V 8 bases short and J 12 bases short, with 17 bases between. Germline values: CDR1 MNHEY, CDR2 SVGAGI. The CDR3 loop reads CASQRQGSSVLTF. As DNA, the CDR3 is TGTGCCAGCCAGAGGCAAGGCTCATCCGTCCTGACTTTC.

The gene calls are TRBV19 and TRBJ2-2, with a tentative D call TRBD2 (6 bases). This CDR3 region has 14 residues. In germline, CDR1 is LNHDA, CDR2 SQIVND (reference sequence). Trimming took 7 bases from V and 6 from J, leaving 15 bases between them. DNA of the CDR3: TGTGCCAGTAAGGAGGAGGGGCGGTCCGGGGAGCTGTTTTTT. It encodes CASKEEGRSGELFF.

The chain uses TRBV18 and TRBJ2-3, with 9 nucleotides matching TRBD1. CDR3 size: 16 residues. Trimming took 2 bases from V and 4 from J; bases not matched to a gene: 7. CDR1 KGHSH and CDR2 LQKENI come from the germline V gene. CDR3 in amino acids: CASSPTLQGASDTQYF. CDR3 sequence (DNA): TGTGCCAGCTCACCAACTCTACAGGGGGCTTCAGATACGCAGTATTTT.

The gene calls are TRBV4-3 and TRBJ2-7, with 7 bases lining up with TRBD2. The CDR3 is 16 amino acids. J lost 2 bases, V lost 3 bases, and 10 bases had no gene match. From germline, CDR1 is LGHNA and CDR2 YSLEER. CDR3 protein: CASSQFGAGRAYEQYF. The DNA for the CDR3 is TGCGCCAGCAGCCAGTTTGGGGCGGGGAGGGCCTACGAGCAGTACTTC.

This chain links TRBV10-3 with TRBJ2-1; D remains ambiguous. CDR1 ENHRY and CDR2 SYGVKD come from the germline V gene. Deletions cut 3 bases from V and 9 bases from J, with 12 bases between. The CDR3 contains 13 residues. The CDR3 loop is CAISEQEASEQFF. The CDR3 DNA reads as TGTGCCATCAGTGAACAAGAAGCGAGTGAGCAGTTCTTC.

The chain carries TRBV19 and TRBJ2-3; TRBD1 matches at 9 bases. Trimming at V came to 5 bases and at J to 2 bases, leaving 8 bases not matched to a gene. CDR3 size: 16 residues. The V gene's germline CDR1 is LNHDA and CDR2 SQIVND (reference sequence). CDR3 amino acids: CASSSPDRGSTDTQYF. DNA for the CDR3: TGTGCCAGTAGTTCACCGGACAGGGGATCCACAGATACGCAGTATTTT.

The chain recombines TRBV6-5 with TRBJ1-5, with D unresolved. In germline, CDR1 is MNHEY, CDR2 SVGAGI. The CDR3 is 13 residues long. The germline V and J ends were trimmed by 6 bases and 5 bases, with 11 bases remaining between them. CDR3: CASRFSKDQPQHF. The CDR3, as DNA: TGTGCCAGCAGGTTTAGCAAGGATCAGCCCCAGCATTTT.

The chain combines TRBV4-1 with TRBJ2-3, with 7 bases fitting TRBD1. The length of the CDR3 is 15 residues. CDR1 and CDR2 from the germline V gene are MGHRA and YSYEKL. The junction had 10 bases not matched to a gene; V was cut back by 2 bases and J by 8 bases. The DNA of the CDR3 is TGCGCCAGCAGCCAAACGGGACAGCAAGTGGGTACGCAGTATTTT. Its protein product is CASSQTGQQVGTQYF.

This chain uses TRBV4-1 with TRBJ1-2; D possibly corresponds to TRBD1 (5 bases). CDR3 length equals 15 residues. Per germline, CDR1 MGHRA and CDR2 YSYEKL. Trimming took 2 bases from V and 1 from J, leaving 11 bases between them. This chain's CDR3 is CASSQQGGINYGYTF. The CDR3 DNA follows: TGCGCCAGCAGCCAACAGGGCGGCATTAACTATGGCTACACCTTC.

The rearrangement uses TRBV18 and TRBJ2-7; D possibly corresponds to TRBD2 (6 bases). From germline, CDR1 is KGHSH and CDR2 LQKENI. V lost 6 bases, J lost 1 base, and 22 bases lay in between. The CDR3 is made up of 17 amino acids. CDR3 sequence (DNA): TGTGCCAGCTCTATGGGACTTCCAAGCCTCAATTCCTACGAGCAGTACTTC. It translates to CASSMGLPSLNSYEQYF.

V usage is TRBV19 and J usage is TRBJ1-6, with D possibly TRBD1 on 5 matching bases. CDR3 length: 15 residues. Germline CDR1 LNHDA, CDR2 SQIVND (reference sequence). The V end was cut by 3 bases, the J end by 9 bases, with 15 bases between. DNA for the CDR3: TGTGCCAGTAGTATGGGGGGGGAGAGTGGTTCACCCCTCCACTTT. It is translated as CASSMGGESGSPLHF.

This sequence joins TRBV2 and TRBJ2-3; no clear D. V gave up 6 bases and J gave up 0 bases, with 13 bases separating them. CDR1 and CDR2 (germline): SNHLY, FYNNEI. This CDR3 contains 15 residues. In DNA form, the CDR3 reads TGTGCCAGCAGGCTCACAGACCAAAGCACAGATACGCAGTATTTT. Translating gives CASRLTDQSTDTQYF.

The table lists this clone with a count of one. The chain has TRBV18 and TRBJ1-6, with a weak D call TRBD1 (6 bases). V dropped 5 bases and J dropped 6 bases, with 8 bases sitting between them. The germline V gene encodes CDR1 KGHSH and CDR2 LQKENI. The CDR3 is 13 residues long. The CDR3 region has the DNA TGTGCCAGCTCAGGACAGAGTAATTCACCCCTCCACTTT. Protein sequence: CASSGQSNSPLHF.

CDR3 DNA: TGTGCCAGCAGCTCGTCGACAGGGTACAACTATGGCTACACCTTC. It specifies CASSSSTGYNYGYTF. The chain recombines TRBV7-2 with TRBJ1-2; 7 nucleotides align to TRBD1. Trimming at V came to 4 bases and at J to 2 bases, leaving 7 bases not matched to a gene. The CDR3 extends over 15 amino acids. Germline values: CDR1 SGHTA, CDR2 FQGNSA.

The CDR3 bases are TGTGCCAGTGGGGAGGCTTCACCCCTCCACTTT. This codes for CASGEASPLHF. V is TRBV19 and J is TRBJ1-6; D is unclear. CDR3 length: 11 amino acids. Trimming cost V 8 bases and J 9 bases, with 8 bases left between them. Germline V gene sequence: CDR1 LNHDA, CDR2 SQIVND (reference sequence).

The chain has TRBV6-6 and TRBJ1-5; perhaps TRBD1 as D (5 bases). V was trimmed by 2 bases and J by 5 bases, leaving 13 bases between them. CDR3 size: 15 residues. Per the germline V gene, CDR1 is MNHNY and CDR2 is SVGAGI (reference sequence). CDR3 sequence reads: CASSYDGTGYQPQHF. CDR3 nucleotides: TGTGCCAGCAGTTACGACGGAACAGGCTATCAGCCCCAGCATTTT.

V gene TRBV5-1 combines with J gene TRBJ2-3, with TRBD2 identical over 14 bases. With V trimmed by 0 bases and J by 3 bases, 3 bases remained unmatched. This CDR3 is 17 amino acids long. Germline values: CDR1 SGHRS, CDR2 YFSETQ. For the CDR3, the DNA is TGCGCCAGCAGCTTGGGGACTAGCGGGAGGTTAACAGATACGCAGTATTTT. It specifies CASSLGTSGRLTDTQYF.

The chain uses TRBV9 and TRBJ2-3, with 7 bases aligning to TRBD2. V was pared by 0 bases and J by 3 bases, with 10 bases of the junction left unmatched. This CDR3 has 17 amino acids. From germline, CDR1 is SGDLS and CDR2 YYNGEE. The CDR3 protein is CASSVASGEGRTDTQYF. Written as DNA, the CDR3 is TGTGCCAGCAGCGTAGCGTCGGGGGAGGGCCGGACAGATACGCAGTATTTT. The full variable domain, its missing parts supplied by reference TRBV9 and TRBJ2-3, is DSGVTQTPKHLITATGQRVTLRCSPRSGDLSVYWYQQSLDQGLQFLIQYYNGEERAKGNILERFSAQQFPDLHSELNLSSLELGDSALYFCASSVASGEGRTDTQYFGPGTRLTVL.